The 16 T cell receptor beta chains given below trace back to one sample, sequenced in a study of blood T cell repertoires in COVID-19. Some clones are missing from TCRdb's copy, which holds only in-frame ones; the method was immunoSEQ multiplex PCR. The sample consists of some 96,000 clones, roughly 85% of them appearing once. The sequenced sample was peripheral blood. Every receptor here comes from a human donor in a cohort sampled during active COVID-19.

In DNA, the CDR3 is TGTGCCAGCAAGCCGGGAAGCGGGAGGGCCCAAAGTAATGAGCAGTTCTTC. As protein: CASKPGSGRAQSNEQFF. The chain has TRBV2 and TRBJ2-1; 10 positions match TRBD2. CDR1 is SNHLY, CDR2 FYNNEI, per germline. J gave up 7 bases and V 7 bases, and 16 bases lay outside the gene matches. The CDR3 totals 17 residues.

The V call is TRBV27, the J call TRBJ2-1, with TRBD2 as a possible D gene (5 bases). V was trimmed by 0 bases and J by 7 bases, leaving 16 bases between them. The CDR3 sequence is 16 residues long. Germline CDR1 is MNHEY and CDR2 is SMNVEV (reference sequence). Written as DNA, the CDR3 is TGTGCCAGCAGTTTATCGTCCCCCTCGGGAACGAATGAGCAGTTCTTC. Translation: CASSLSSPSGTNEQFF.

V and J are TRBV20-1 and TRBJ2-5; D ambiguous. The V gene's germline CDR1 is DFQATT and CDR2 SNEGSKA (reference sequence). The CDR3 consists of 12 residues. Trimming removed 3 bases from V and 7 bases from J, with 12 bases in between. CDR3 region: CSASTDDWTQYF. The CDR3 bases are TGCAGTGCTAGTACAGACGATTGGACCCAGTACTTC.

This sequence joins TRBV28 and TRBJ2-4; no definite D call. The ends were cut back, 9 bases at V and 0 bases at J, with 12 bases in the middle. Germline CDR1 is MDHEN and CDR2 is SYDVKM. The CDR3 runs 14 residues. CDR3 in amino acids: CARYRRIAKNIQYF. The CDR3 DNA is TGTGCCAGGTACAGAAGGATAGCCAAAAACATTCAGTACTTC.

The CDR3 spells CASSILNAGYGYTF. The CDR3, as DNA: TGTGCCAGTAGTATTCTCAACGCGGGCTATGGCTACACCTTC. The genes are TRBV19 and TRBJ1-2; no clear D gene. V was clipped by 3 bases and J by 4 bases, with 12 bases between them. Germline CDR1 LNHDA, CDR2 SQIVND (reference sequence). This CDR3 spans 14 amino acids.

This chain links TRBV6-2 or TRBV6-3 with TRBJ1-5; D is possibly TRBD1 (6 bases). The CDR3 totals 16 residues. Germline V gene lookup returns CDR1 MNHEY and CDR2 SVGEGT. Trimming took 6 bases from V and 1 from J, leaving 16 bases between them. The CDR3: CASSHHRVPSNQPQHF. CDR3 nucleotide sequence: TGTGCCAGCAGCCACCACAGGGTCCCGAGCAATCAGCCCCAGCATTTT.

This chain joins TRBV29-1 and TRBJ1-1; 8 nucleotides agree with TRBD1. There are 12 residues in the CDR3. Germline CDR1 and CDR2: SQVTM and ANQGSEA. Losses at the gene ends were 7 bases for V and 1 base for J; bases not matched to a gene: 2. The CDR3 reads CSGGQGNTEAFF. In DNA form, the CDR3 reads TGCAGCGGTGGACAGGGGAACACTGAAGCTTTCTTT.

The gene calls are TRBV20-1 and TRBJ1-5; D may be TRBD1 (5 bases). The V gene's germline CDR1 is DFQATT and CDR2 SNEGSKA (reference sequence). The length of the CDR3 is 14 residues. The V end was cut by 3 bases, the J end by 3 bases, with 12 bases between. CDR3 DNA: TGCAGTGCTAGTAAAGGGGTTAACAATCAGCCCCAGCATTTT. The encoded protein is CSASKGVNNQPQHF.

This rearrangement joins TRBV7-2 to TRBJ1-5, with 7 bases aligning to TRBD1. Germline V CDR1 and CDR2: SGHTA, FQGNSA. The CDR3 loop spans 15 amino acids. After removal of 5 bases from V and 4 bases from J, the junction contained 8 bases not matched to a gene. The CDR3 loop reads CASSTHRGGNQPQHF. CDR3 coding DNA: TGTGCCAGCAGCACCCACAGGGGAGGAAATCAGCCCCAGCATTTT.

This CDR3 is CASRDRGQKSTDTQYF. CDR3 nucleotides: TGTGCCAGCCGGGACAGGGGGCAGAAAAGCACAGATACGCAGTATTTT. This chain links TRBV19 with TRBJ2-3; TRBD1 aligns across 12 bases. Germline V gene lookup returns CDR1 LNHDA and CDR2 SQIVND (reference sequence). V shed 9 bases and J 0 bases; nucleotides not matched to a gene: 7. The CDR3 consists of 16 residues.

The chain is built from TRBV4-3 and TRBJ1-4, with 10 bases aligning to TRBD1. Unmatched junction bases numbered 7, after V lost 4 bases and J lost 8 bases. Germline CDR1 LGHNA, CDR2 YSLEER. The CDR3 sequence is 15 residues long. For the CDR3, the DNA is TGCGCCAGCAGCCTCGCCGGGACAGGGGTCGAAAAACTGTTTTTT. The encoded protein is CASSLAGTGVEKLFF.

The chain combines TRBV5-6 with TRBJ1-3; possible D gene TRBD1, 5 bases. Germline CDR1 and CDR2: SGHDT and YYEEEE. CDR3 length: 14 amino acids. Deletions cut 2 bases from V and 2 bases from J, with 8 bases between. CDR3 loop: CASSFGGTGNTIYF. DNA for the CDR3: TGTGCCAGCAGCTTCGGGGGGACTGGAAACACCATATATTTT.

The V gene is TRBV2, the J gene TRBJ2-7, with 9 bases identical to TRBD1. V was clipped by 7 bases and J by 4 bases; unmatched bases: 8. CDR3 length: 14 residues. The V gene's germline CDR1 is SNHLY and CDR2 FYNNEI. The CDR3 loop is CASMLGQGNYEQYF. The CDR3 nucleotides are TGTGCCAGCATGTTGGGACAGGGTAATTACGAGCAGTACTTC.

CDR3 DNA: TGTGCCAGCAGCTTAGCGCTAGCGGGGGTATACAATGAGCAGTTCTTC. It yields the protein CASSLALAGVYNEQFF. The chain combines TRBV7-9 with TRBJ2-1; 10 bases align to TRBD2. The CDR3 has 16 amino acids. Germline assignment: CDR1 SEHNR and CDR2 FQNEAQ (reference sequence). J was trimmed by 4 bases and V by 0 bases; bases with no gene match: 3.

This clone occurred once. V is TRBV11-3 and J is TRBJ2-3; TRBD1 agrees at 8 bases. Germline loops: CDR1 SGHNT, CDR2 YENEEA. With V trimmed by 5 bases and J by 0 bases, 4 bases remained unmatched. This CDR3 comprises 15 residues. The CDR3 DNA is TGTGCCAGCAGCCCGGGGACAGGTAGCACAGATACGCAGTATTTT. As protein: CASSPGTGSTDTQYF.

The sample holds one count of this clone. The chain is built from TRBV4-2 and TRBJ2-3; TRBD2 matches 7 bases. Germline V gene lookup returns CDR1 LGHNA and CDR2 YNFKEQ. V shed 3 bases and J 2 bases; nucleotides not matched to a gene: 5. This CDR3 contains 15 residues. The chain's CDR3 is CASSQLGGVTDTQYF. The CDR3 nucleotides read TGTGCCAGCAGCCAGTTGGGGGGGGTCACAGATACGCAGTATTTT.